The present T cell receptor (beta chain) was sequenced within a study of blood T cell repertoires in COVID-19. In the study overall: The study drew acute and convalescent COVID-19 samples from the United States, Italy and Spain. Sources were T cells, B-cell-depleted T cells, or PBMCs; the material itself was cDNA or gDNA.

Per germline, CDR1 KGHDR and CDR2 SFDVKD. The CDR3 has 15 residues. V shed 5 bases and J 2 bases; nucleotides not matched to a gene: 4. Authors' processing steps: Amplified reference gene primers provided the basis for estimating nucleated cell counts. Repertoires were generated with immunoSEQ multiplex PCR, while TCRdb's copy carries only in-frame clones and drops some. V, J and clone size are those of that table, while D and trimming were read from the DNA. The sample holds approximately 110,000 clones, 80% to 85% seen once. Source material: peripheral blood. The clonotype comes from a woman over 75 with acute or convalescent COVID-19. V is TRBV24-1 and J is TRBJ1-4; 7 bases map to TRBD1. This CDR3 reads CATSGTGDTNEKLFF. Here the CDR3 DNA reads TGTGCCACCAGTGGTACAGGGGATACTAATGAAAAACTGTTTTTT.